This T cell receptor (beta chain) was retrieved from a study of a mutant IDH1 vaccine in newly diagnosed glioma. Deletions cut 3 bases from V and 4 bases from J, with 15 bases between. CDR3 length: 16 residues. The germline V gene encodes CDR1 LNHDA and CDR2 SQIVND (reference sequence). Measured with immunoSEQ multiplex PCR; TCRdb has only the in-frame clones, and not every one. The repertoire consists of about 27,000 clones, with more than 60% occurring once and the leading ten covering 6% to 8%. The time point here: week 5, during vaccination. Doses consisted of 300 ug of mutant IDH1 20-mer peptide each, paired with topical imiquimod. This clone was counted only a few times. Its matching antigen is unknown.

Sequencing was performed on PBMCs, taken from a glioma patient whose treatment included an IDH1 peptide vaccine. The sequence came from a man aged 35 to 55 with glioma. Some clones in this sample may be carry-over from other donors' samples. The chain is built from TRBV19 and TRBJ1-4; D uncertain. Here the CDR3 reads CASSIAGRRNNEKLFF. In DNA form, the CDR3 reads TGTGCCAGTAGTATCGCCGGACGACGAAATAATGAAAAACTGTTTTTT.